The T cell receptor (beta chain) under discussion was sequenced for a study of cytomegalovirus exposure and HLA in healthy donors. Whole-study findings and limits: Cytomegalovirus-associated TCR beta chains were listed, numbering approximately 150. In a later analysis, several top co-occurrence clusters appeared linked to parvovirus B19, influenza, CMV and Epstein-Barr virus. Later work showed greater clonal expansion in HLA-associated TCR beta chains than in equally common others. Productive status was seen about 87% or about 30% of the time for most TCR beta V segments in an earlier analysis.

The PCR contained 60 Vbeta and 13 Jbeta primers. Sequenced by immunoSEQ multiplex PCR; TCRdb stores in-frame clones only, minus some. Of approximately 59,000 clones detected, approximately 64% appear once; the ten largest clones hold under 20%. V was pared by 5 bases and J by 1 base, with 11 bases between. This CDR3 has 14 amino acids. Germline CDR1 is LNHDA and CDR2 is SQIVND (reference sequence). As regards this clone: Antigen: not known.

Sequenced: PBMCs. The clonotype originates from a middle-aged man in good health and CMV-seropositive. This rearrangement joins TRBV19 to TRBJ2-5, with D perhaps matching TRBD1 (6 bases). CDR3: CASSLQGGQETQYF. DNA of the CDR3: TGTGCCAGTAGTCTCCAAGGGGGCCAAGAGACCCAGTACTTC.